This entry features one T cell receptor beta chain sequence. Its cognate antigen has yet to be identified. Base qualities are not at hand, and no much larger clone is one base apart. The sample holds other DNA sequences that translate to the same CDR3. V sheds 4 bases and J sheds 2 bases, leaving 6 bases between their ends. CDR1 MNHEY and CDR2 SMNVEV were looked up in the germline V gene (reference sequence). There are 13 amino acids in the CDR3, from cysteine to phenylalanine inclusive. Of all the DNA, just the CDR3 is kept, 39 bases in frame from base 1. Using the deep immunoSEQ assay, multiplex PCR amplified TCR CDR3 regions from genomic DNA. Genomic DNA extracted from each cell subset was distributed evenly over all wells of several immunoSEQ 96-well plates, and each plate served as one replicate. Each replicate PCR for sorted subsets received about 200 ng genomic DNA, equal to about 30,000 T cell genomes. The purified libraries were quantified using a Qubit 3.0 fluorometer, sized with a Bioanalyzer 2100, and then quantified again using the KAPA Library Quantification kit. Every immunoSEQ 96-well plate was sequenced on a dedicated single-read 150-cycle Illumina NextSeq 550 flow cell. Processing in the source paper ran as follows. Because the immunoSEQ output included only junctional sequences and no quality scores, the filtering could not be the same as the filtering used for full-length reads. Sequences were annotated with PyIR, a Python wrapper for IgBLAST v1.9, using IMGT germline references to assign V/J genes and CDR3. Reads were removed for weak V/J assignments (E-value above 1e-6), missing CDR3, stop codons, out-of-frame junctions, or ambiguous translated residues. V3J clonotypes were defined as sequences sharing an identical inferred V gene, J gene, and CDR3 amino acid sequence. The percentage overlap between two repertoires was calculated by dividing the number of shared unique clonotypes by the size of the smaller repertoire. Repertoire richness was assessed with RTK rarefaction, the Chao1 estimator, and Recon v2.1 estimates of unobserved clonotypes. OLGA was used to compute generation probabilities for all TCRbeta clonotypes that the gDNA method yielded from a handful of donors. This is the immuneACCESS table as TCRdb keeps it, with only in-frame sequences that have V and J called. A part of the clones is gone; compared with another copy, unresolved V genes explain less than half, and the rest is unexplained. The DNA was the basis for D and trimming; V, J and clone size are from that table. This sample has approximately 2,200,000 clones in its table, and about 92% of those were observed once. The ten biggest clones cover around 1.7% of the sample.

CD8 naive samples were CD45RO-negative cells positively selected for CCR7, giving a CD45RA+CCR7+ population that excluded TemRA cells. Donors were healthy HIV-negative adults with no recently reported acute infections or vaccinations. Every donor was a Caucasian adult residing in Nashville, Tennessee, USA. After blood collection by leukapheresis, PBMCs were isolated using Ficoll-Histopaque density gradient centrifugation and then cryopreserved in the vapor phase of liquid nitrogen. Purity and quantity of every magnetically sorted T cell population were checked by analytical flow cytometry. Each sorted fraction had its genomic DNA isolated and then quantified by UV absorbance on a Nanodrop 2000c. The data were obtained in a study of shared clonotypes between healthy human individuals (dated by TCRdb to the early 2020s). For context, the study as a whole: The cohort comprised a couple of women and three men aged 18 to 49 years. Each donor's leukapheresis produced roughly between roughly 0.85 and 9.5 billion PBMCs. For each donor, three plates each were used for CD4 naive and CD4 memory, two plates were used for CD8 naive, and one plate was used for CD8 memory. To estimate repertoire size and how much clonotype sharing occurs between individuals, the study deeply sequenced the blood TCR repertoires of several healthy adults. To increase sequencing depth and limit assay-specific biases, different laboratories used diverse techniques to prepare libraries and sequence TCR repertoires.

What the work shows at the level of the full study, not this receptor alone: Because the study included a small number of donors, the genetic and exposure-history diversity represented was limited. Larger estimated clonotype richness was generally found for naive subsets than for memory subsets. Sampling was restricted to blood, and TCR repertoires in tissues likely differ from the TCR repertoires found in blood. Across a few donors, around 5% of naive CD4, roughly 3.3% of naive CD8, about 2.3% of memory CD4, and under 0.45% of memory CD8 clonotypes were shared. Clonotypes shared by all four sorted-subset donors showed higher generation probabilities than non-shared clonotypes. Pairwise subsampling indicated that sequencing depth was expected to affect the degree of clonotype sharing among donors. Rarefaction of sorted-subset datasets indicated incomplete sequencing despite the large sequencing depth.

The sequence was obtained from a man between 18 and 29 years old in good health. Some clones in this sample may be carry-over from other donors' samples. Sequencing was done on a sample of naive CD8+ T cells from PBMCs. The sample's cell subset or site, from its label and the paper: CD45RA+CCR7+. This chain is built from TRBV27 and TRBJ2-1; the D call is tentative, TRBD1 or TRBD2, as each matches 5 bases. The CDR3 here reads CASSSGPYNEQFF. In nucleotides, the sequence is TGTGCCAGCAGTTCGGGGCCCTACAATGAGCAGTTCTTC.